This paragraph reports one TCR beta chain. Some clones are missing from TCRdb's copy, which holds only in-frame ones; the method was immunoSEQ multiplex PCR. The sample lists roughly 60,000 clones; about 80% were seen once. Germline CDR1 and CDR2: MNHEY and SVGAGI. The CDR3 covers 12 residues. J was trimmed by 8 bases and V by 4 bases; bases with no gene match: 4. This record comes from a study of blood T cell repertoires in COVID-19. Study-level background: Researchers got acute and convalescent COVID-19 samples from the United States, Italy and Spain. T cells, B-cell-depleted T cells, or PBMCs supplied cDNA or gDNA.

This chain uses TRBV6-5 with TRBJ1-2; TRBD1 agrees at 7 bases. This sequence originates from a man older than 75 with COVID-19, enrolled during active disease. Sequencing input: peripheral blood. CDR3 in DNA: TGTGCCAGCAGTTCGGGACAGCGGGGCTACACCTTC. This sequence encodes CASSSGQRGYTF.